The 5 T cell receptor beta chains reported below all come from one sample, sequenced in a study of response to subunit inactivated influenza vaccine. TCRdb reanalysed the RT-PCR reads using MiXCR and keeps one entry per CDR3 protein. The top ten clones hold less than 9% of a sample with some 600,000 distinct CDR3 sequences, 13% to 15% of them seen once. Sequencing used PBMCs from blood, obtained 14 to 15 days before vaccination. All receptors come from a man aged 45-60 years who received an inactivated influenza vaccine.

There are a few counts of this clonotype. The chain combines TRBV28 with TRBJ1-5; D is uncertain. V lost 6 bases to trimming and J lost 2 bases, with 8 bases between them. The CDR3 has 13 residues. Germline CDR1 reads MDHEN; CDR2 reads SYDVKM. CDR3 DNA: TGTGCCAGCAGGATAGCGGGCAATCAGCCCCAGCATTTT. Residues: CASRIAGNQPQHF.

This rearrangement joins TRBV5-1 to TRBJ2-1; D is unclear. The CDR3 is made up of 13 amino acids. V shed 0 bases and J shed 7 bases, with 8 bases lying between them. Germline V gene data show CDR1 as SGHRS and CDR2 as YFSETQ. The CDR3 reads CASSLGLFNEQFF. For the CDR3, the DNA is TGCGCCAGCAGCTTGGGCCTGTTTAATGAGCAGTTCTTC.

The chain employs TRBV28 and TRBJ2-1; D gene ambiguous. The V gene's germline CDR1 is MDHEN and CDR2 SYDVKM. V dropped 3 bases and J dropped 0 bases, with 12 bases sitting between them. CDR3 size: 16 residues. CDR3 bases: TGTGCCAGCAGTTTCTATTGGCAGAGCTCCTACAATGAGCAGTTCTTC. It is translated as CASSFYWQSSYNEQFF.

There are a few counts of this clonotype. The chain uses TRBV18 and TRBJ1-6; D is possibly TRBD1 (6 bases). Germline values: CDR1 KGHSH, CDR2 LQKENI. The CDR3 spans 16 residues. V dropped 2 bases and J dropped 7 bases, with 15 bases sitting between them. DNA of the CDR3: TGTGCCAGCTCACCATCGGGCACAGGGATGAATTCACCCCTCCACTTT. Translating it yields CASSPSGTGMNSPLHF.

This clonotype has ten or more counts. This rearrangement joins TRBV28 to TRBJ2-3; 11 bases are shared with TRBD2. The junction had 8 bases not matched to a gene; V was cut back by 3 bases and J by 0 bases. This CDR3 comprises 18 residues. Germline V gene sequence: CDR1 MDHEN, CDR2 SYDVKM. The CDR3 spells CASSFLAGTSGSTDTQYF. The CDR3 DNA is TGTGCCAGCAGTTTTTTAGCGGGGACTAGCGGTAGCACAGATACGCAGTATTTT.